This note documents a single T cell receptor (beta chain) sequence. Its antigen is undetermined. The data are from a study of T cell responses to AZD1222 COVID-19 vaccine. Overall study findings and caveats: Among the donors, most were white British and more were female, and clonal diversity was possibly underestimated. CD4 TCRs covered the whole spike, strongest at regions 160-218 and 743-854. Variant regions that are unmutated are reportedly the target of nearly half of spike-specific TCRs.

TCRdb's table, derived via immunoSEQ multiplex PCR, lists solely in-frame clones and lacks some. This sample carries about 120,000 clones, roughly 88% of them seen once, and the ten largest clones take approximately 6.5%. Second-dose schedules of about 4 or about 12 weeks were combined. The source was peripheral blood, collected 28 days after the second AZD1222 dose. This TCR derives from an adult who received the AZD1222 COVID-19 vaccine.

CDR3 nucleotide sequence: TGTGCCAGCAGCTTAGGGACAACCCAAGAGACCCAGTACTTC. As protein: CASSLGTTQETQYF. V and J are TRBV13 and TRBJ2-5, with unresolved D. Trimming removed 0 bases from V and 1 base from J, with 6 bases in between. Per germline, CDR1 PRHDT and CDR2 FYEKMQ (reference sequence). The CDR3 has 14 amino acids.